One and the same sample provided the 24 T cell receptor beta chains below, sequenced in a study of blood T cell repertoires in COVID-19. Measured with immunoSEQ multiplex PCR; TCRdb has only the in-frame clones, and not every one. In the table there are about 59,000 clones, about nine tenths of which are singletons. Sequencing used peripheral blood. The receptors stem from a human donor in a cohort sampled during active COVID-19.

This clone was detected once. This chain joins TRBV15 and TRBJ1-2, with 12 bases identical to TRBD1. The germline V gene has CDR1 LNHNV and CDR2 YYDKDF (reference sequence). CDR3 size: 16 residues. Germline trimming cut 3 bases from V and 8 bases from J; bases unmatched to any gene: 10. The CDR3 here is CATSSLPGTGGLGYTF. The CDR3 nucleotides are TGTGCCACCAGCAGCTTGCCCGGGACAGGGGGCCTGGGCTACACCTTC. Complete variable domain (other parts from reference TRBV15 and TRBJ1-2): DAMVIQNPRYQVTQFGKPVTLSCSQTLNHNVMYWYQQKSSQAPKLLFHYYDKDFNNEADTPDNFQSRRPNTSFCFLDIRSPGLGDTAMYLCATSSLPGTGGLGYTFGSGTRLTVV.

The chain is built from TRBV19 and TRBJ1-3; D gene unclear. Trimming removed 5 bases at V and 0 bases at J, with 11 bases between. Germline CDR1 and CDR2: LNHDA and SQIVND (reference sequence). The CDR3 is 15 amino acids. CDR3 coding DNA: TGTGCCAGTAGTTTACCGGGAATCTCTGGAAACACCATATATTTT. This translates into CASSLPGISGNTIYF.

In nucleotides, the CDR3 is TGTGCCACGACAGGGGTCATCGGGGAGCTGTTTTTT. This sequence encodes CATTGVIGELFF. This chain connects TRBV19 to TRBJ2-2; 8 bases fit TRBD1. In germline, CDR1 is LNHDA, CDR2 SQIVND (reference sequence). The CDR3 has 12 amino acids. V shed 10 bases, J shed 7 bases, and the junction held 5 bases outside the gene matches.

This sequence joins TRBV5-5 and TRBJ1-5, with D perhaps TRBD1 (6 bases). The CDR3 contains 12 residues. V was trimmed by 2 bases and J by 15 bases, leaving 15 bases between them. Germline CDR1 SGHKS, CDR2 YYEKEE (reference sequence). CDR3: CASSFSGEGGHF. CDR3 DNA sequence: TGTGCCAGCAGCTTTTCGGGCGAAGGGGGGCATTTT.

The rearrangement joins TRBV2 to TRBJ2-3; 12 bases are shared with TRBD1. Trimming took 6 bases from V and 8 from J; bases not matched to a gene: 9. The V gene's germline CDR1 is SNHLY and CDR2 FYNNEI. The CDR3 has 15 amino acids. As DNA, the CDR3 is TGTGCCAGCAGCCCGGGACAGGGGGCGGGAGGTACGCAGTATTTT. Translating gives CASSPGQGAGGTQYF.

The rearrangement links TRBV2 to TRBJ2-3; possible D gene TRBD2, 6 bases. The germline CDR1 and CDR2 sequences are SNHLY and FYNNEI. V was pared by 7 bases and J by 3 bases, with 17 bases between. The CDR3 consists of 15 residues. The CDR3 DNA sequence: TGTGCCAGCAAAGGGCTAGCGATCGTGACAGATACGCAGTATTTT. Protein product: CASKGLAIVTDTQYF.

The gene calls are TRBV28 and TRBJ1-2, with 7 bases aligning to TRBD1. The V and J ends lost 3 bases and 8 bases, in that order; junction bases with no gene match: 9. This CDR3 comprises 14 residues. The germline gives CDR1 MDHEN, CDR2 SYDVKM. The CDR3 sequence: CASSFSDRVWGYTF. Here the CDR3 DNA reads TGTGCCAGCAGTTTCTCCGACAGGGTGTGGGGCTACACCTTC.

The genes are TRBV4-1 and TRBJ2-2, with 8 bases matching TRBD2. V gave up 4 bases and J gave up 1 base; unmatched junction bases: 5. The length of the CDR3 is 16 residues. Germline V CDR1 and CDR2: MGHRA, YSYEKL. The CDR3 here is CASSLRTSWNTGELFF. The DNA for the CDR3 is TGCGCCAGCAGCCTCAGGACTAGCTGGAACACCGGGGAGCTGTTTTTT.

The chain joins TRBV25-1 to TRBJ1-6; 7 bases fit TRBD1. This CDR3 has 17 amino acids. In germline, CDR1 is MGHDK, CDR2 SYGVNS. The V and J ends lost 6 bases and 5 bases, in that order; junction bases with no gene match: 13. The CDR3: CASRKGTARLDNSPLHF. In DNA form, the CDR3 reads TGTGCCAGCAGGAAGGGGACAGCCAGGTTGGATAATTCACCCCTCCACTTT.

The rearrangement joins TRBV7-2 to TRBJ2-5, with 11 bases matching TRBD2. CDR3 length: 13 amino acids. Germline V CDR1 and CDR2: SGHTA, FQGNSA. V lost 5 bases and J lost 14; bases outside the gene matches: 10. The CDR3 spells CASSPTLTSGVYF. The CDR3 nucleotides are TGTGCCAGCAGCCCAACCTTGACTAGCGGGGTATACTTC.

The chain couples TRBV7-9 to TRBJ1-1; 10 nucleotides align to TRBD1. Germline CDR1 SEHNR, CDR2 FQNEAQ (reference sequence). CDR3 length: 14 residues. V gave up 3 bases and J gave up 7 bases; unmatched junction bases: 5. The CDR3 protein is CASSFGQGDLEAFF. The CDR3 nucleotides are TGTGCCAGCAGCTTTGGACAGGGGGACCTTGAAGCTTTCTTT.

The genes are TRBV3-1 (or the pseudogene TRBV3-2) and TRBJ2-7; D ambiguous. The V gene's germline CDR1 is LGHDT and CDR2 YNNKEL (reference sequence). Between the trimmed V and J ends, which lost 6 bases and 4 bases, there was a span of 22 bases. This CDR3 is 16 amino acids long. The CDR3 sequence: CASSRGLSQTPYEQYF. In nucleotides, the CDR3 is TGTGCCAGCAGTAGAGGCCTCAGTCAGACCCCTTACGAGCAGTACTTC.

This clone is medium-sized within its sample. The chain carries TRBV12-3 or TRBV12-4 and TRBJ2-7; a possible D gene is TRBD2 (6 bases). Trimming pared 8 bases from V and 2 bases from J, leaving 10 bases between. The CDR3 length is 12 residues. Written as DNA, the CDR3 is TGTGCCAGCGGGACTCCGCCCTACGAGCAGTACTTC. Translating gives CASGTPPYEQYF.

The gene calls are TRBV12-3 or TRBV12-4 and TRBJ2-1; D gene unclear. The V end was cut by 4 bases, the J end by 3 bases, with 7 bases between. CDR3 length: 13 amino acids. CDR3 sequence (DNA): TGTGCCAGCAGTTCCCCTAACTACAATGAGCAGTTCTTC. It is translated as CASSSPNYNEQFF.

V is TRBV30 and J is TRBJ2-2; TRBD2 is a possible D gene (5 bases). Trimming left V 6 bases short and J 0 bases short, with 17 bases between. Per the germline V gene, CDR1 is GTSNPN and CDR2 is SVGIG (reference sequence). The CDR3 extends over 16 amino acids. This CDR3 reads CACPILAISNTGELFF. The CDR3 coding sequence is TGTGCCTGCCCCATCCTAGCAATCTCGAACACCGGGGAGCTGTTTTTT.

The V gene is TRBV7-3, the J gene TRBJ2-1, with TRBD2 as a possible D gene (6 bases). This CDR3 has 12 residues. Looked up from germline, CDR1 is SGHTA and CDR2 is FQGTGA. The ends were cut back, 3 bases at V and 9 bases at J, with 9 bases in the middle. The chain's CDR3 is CASSFARGEQFF. CDR3 coding DNA: TGTGCCAGCAGCTTTGCGCGGGGTGAGCAGTTCTTC.

The chain recombines TRBV5-1 with TRBJ2-3; 13 positions match TRBD2. With V trimmed by 4 bases and J by 0 bases, 5 bases remained unmatched. The CDR3 is 17 residues long. In germline, CDR1 is SGHRS, CDR2 YFSETQ. CDR3 region: CASSHGGLAGSTDTQYF. CDR3 DNA: TGCGCCAGCAGCCATGGGGGACTAGCGGGAAGCACAGATACGCAGTATTTT. Looking up the rest from reference TRBV5-1 and TRBJ2-3 gives the full variable domain: KAGVTQTPRYLIKTRGQQVTLSCSPISGHRSVSWYQQTPGQGLQFLFEYFSETQRNKGNFPGRFSGRQFSNSRSEMNVSTLELGDSALYLCASSHGGLAGSTDTQYFGPGTRLTVL.

This sequence joins TRBV30 and TRBJ2-1; D remains ambiguous. CDR1 is GTSNPN, CDR2 SVGIG, per germline (reference sequence). The V end was cut by 0 bases, the J end by 7 bases, with 10 bases between. This CDR3 has 13 residues. The CDR3 DNA is TGTGCCTGGAGTGTACTTGCGAGGAATGAGCAGTTCTTC. Encoded protein: CAWSVLARNEQFF.

The J gene is TRBJ2-7, the V gene TRBV28; D is perhaps TRBD1 (7 bases). The CDR3 runs 15 residues. The ends were cut back, 4 bases at V and 2 bases at J, with 15 bases in the middle. Germline assignment: CDR1 MDHEN and CDR2 SYDVKM. The CDR3 DNA reads as TGTGCCAGCAGTTCCTACGGCGGGACAGCCTACGAGCAGTACTTC. Protein sequence: CASSSYGGTAYEQYF.

The chain employs TRBV9 and TRBJ1-1; tentatively, D is TRBD1 (6 bases). The CDR3 is 17 residues long. CDR1 and CDR2 from the germline V gene are SGDLS and YYNGEE. V lost 5 bases, J lost 3 bases, and 23 bases lay in between. The CDR3 DNA reads TGTGCCAGCAGGCGAACGGCGGGGGGCAGGAGATACACTGAAGCTTTCTTT. This encodes CASRRTAGGRRYTEAFF. Based on the CDR3 plus reference TRBV9 and TRBJ1-1, the full variable domain is DSGVTQTPKHLITATGQRVTLRCSPRSGDLSVYWYQQSLDQGLQFLIQYYNGEERAKGNILERFSAQQFPDLHSELNLSSLELGDSALYFCASRRTAGGRRYTEAFFGQGTRLTVV.

The chain employs TRBV7-3 and TRBJ1-2; D might be TRBD1 (5 bases). This CDR3 region has 14 residues. With 0 bases removed from V and 7 bases from J, the gap between germline ends came to 12 bases. Germline loops: CDR1 SGHTA, CDR2 FQGTGA. The CDR3 reads CASSLTPGLGGYTF. DNA of the CDR3: TGTGCCAGCAGCTTAACCCCGGGACTTGGTGGCTACACCTTC.

The gene calls are TRBV28 and TRBJ2-7; 7 bases are shared with TRBD2. This CDR3 is built from 14 residues. Per germline, CDR1 MDHEN and CDR2 SYDVKM. V was clipped by 2 bases and J by 0 bases; unmatched bases: 1. CDR3 residues: CASSLSGNSYEQYF. In DNA, the CDR3 is TGTGCCAGCAGTTTAAGCGGGAACTCCTACGAGCAGTACTTC.

This chain connects TRBV9 to TRBJ2-7, with 10 bases fitting TRBD2. This CDR3 region has 15 residues. CDR1 SGDLS and CDR2 YYNGEE come from the germline V gene. The ends lost 4 bases at V and 5 bases at J; junction bases unmatched: 9. The CDR3 DNA follows: TGTGCCAGCAGCCCATCAGCGGGAGGGCCCAACGAGCAGTACTTC. Residues: CASSPSAGGPNEQYF.

The chain is built from TRBV20-1 and TRBJ2-4; 16 bases map to TRBD2. The CDR3 loop spans 18 amino acids. The ends lost 3 bases at V and 7 bases at J; junction bases unmatched: 12. The germline gives CDR1 DFQATT, CDR2 SNEGSKA (reference sequence). The CDR3 loop reads CSASREGLAGGPENIQYF. The CDR3 region has the DNA TGCAGTGCTAGTCGAGAGGGACTAGCGGGAGGGCCAGAGAACATTCAGTACTTC.